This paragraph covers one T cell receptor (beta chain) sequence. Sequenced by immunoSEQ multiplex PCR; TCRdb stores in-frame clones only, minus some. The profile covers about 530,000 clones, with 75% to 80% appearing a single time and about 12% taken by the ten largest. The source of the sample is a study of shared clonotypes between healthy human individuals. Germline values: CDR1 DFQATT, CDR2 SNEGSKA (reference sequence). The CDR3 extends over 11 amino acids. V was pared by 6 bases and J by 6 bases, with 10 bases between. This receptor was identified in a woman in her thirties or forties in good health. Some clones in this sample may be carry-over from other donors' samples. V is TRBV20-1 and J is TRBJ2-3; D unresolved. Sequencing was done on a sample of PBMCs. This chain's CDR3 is CSAETGDTQYF. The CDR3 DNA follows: TGCAGTGCCGAGACTGGGGATACGCAGTATTTT.